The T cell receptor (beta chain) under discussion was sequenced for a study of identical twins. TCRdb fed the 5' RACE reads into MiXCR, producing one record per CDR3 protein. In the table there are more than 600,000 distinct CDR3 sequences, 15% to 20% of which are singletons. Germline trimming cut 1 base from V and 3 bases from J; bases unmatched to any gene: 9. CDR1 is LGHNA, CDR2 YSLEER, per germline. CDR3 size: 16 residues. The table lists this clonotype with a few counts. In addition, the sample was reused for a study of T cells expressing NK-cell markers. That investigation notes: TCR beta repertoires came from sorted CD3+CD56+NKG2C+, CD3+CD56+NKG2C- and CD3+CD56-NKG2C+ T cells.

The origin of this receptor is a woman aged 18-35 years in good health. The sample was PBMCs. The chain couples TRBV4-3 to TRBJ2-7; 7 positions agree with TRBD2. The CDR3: CASSQGLVSGDYEQYF. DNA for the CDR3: TGCGCCAGCAGCCAAGGATTAGTGAGCGGGGACTACGAGCAGTACTTC.